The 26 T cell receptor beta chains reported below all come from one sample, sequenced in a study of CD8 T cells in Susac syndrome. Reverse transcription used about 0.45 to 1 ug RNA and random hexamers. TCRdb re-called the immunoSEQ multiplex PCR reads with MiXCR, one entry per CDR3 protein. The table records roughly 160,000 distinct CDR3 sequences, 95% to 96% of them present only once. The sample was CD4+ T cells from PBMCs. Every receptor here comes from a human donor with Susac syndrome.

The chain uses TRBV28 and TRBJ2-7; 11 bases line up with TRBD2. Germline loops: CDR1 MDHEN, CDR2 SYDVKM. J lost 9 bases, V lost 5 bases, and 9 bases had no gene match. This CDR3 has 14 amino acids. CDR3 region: CASSPTSGSNRQYF. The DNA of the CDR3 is TGTGCCAGCAGTCCAACTAGCGGGAGTAATAGGCAGTACTTC.

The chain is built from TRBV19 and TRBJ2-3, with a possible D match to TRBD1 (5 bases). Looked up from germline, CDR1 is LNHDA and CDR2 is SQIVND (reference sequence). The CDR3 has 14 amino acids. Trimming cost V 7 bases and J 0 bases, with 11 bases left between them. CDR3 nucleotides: TGTGCCAGTAAACAGGACGGCAGCACAGATACGCAGTATTTT. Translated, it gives CASKQDGSTDTQYF. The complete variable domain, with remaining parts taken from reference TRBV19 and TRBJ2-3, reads DGGITQSPKYLFRKEGQNVTLSCEQNLNHDAMYWYRQDPGQGLRLIYYSQIVNDFQKGDIAEGYSVSREKKESFPLTVTSAQKNPTAFYLCASKQDGSTDTQYFGPGTRLTVL.

The CDR3 sequence: CASSRTGRDEQYV. The DNA for the CDR3 is TGTGCCAGCAGTCGGACAGGGAGGGACGAGCAGTACGTC. This chain connects TRBV28 to TRBJ2-7, with a possible D match to TRBD1 (8 bases). Germline assignment: CDR1 MDHEN and CDR2 SYDVKM. The CDR3 totals 13 residues. Trimming shortened V by 5 bases and J by 5 bases, and 13 bases separated the two germline ends.

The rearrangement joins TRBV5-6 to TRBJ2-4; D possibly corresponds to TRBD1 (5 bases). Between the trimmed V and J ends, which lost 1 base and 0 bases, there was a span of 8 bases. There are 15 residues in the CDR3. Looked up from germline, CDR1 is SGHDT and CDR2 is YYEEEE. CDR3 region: CASSLQGLAKNIQYF. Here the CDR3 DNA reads TGTGCCAGCAGCTTGCAGGGATTAGCCAAAAACATTCAGTACTTC.

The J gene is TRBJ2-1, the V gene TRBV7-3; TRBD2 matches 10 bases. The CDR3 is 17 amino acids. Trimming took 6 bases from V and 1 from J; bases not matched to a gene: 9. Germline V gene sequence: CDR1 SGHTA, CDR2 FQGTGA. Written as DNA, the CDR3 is TGTGCCAGCAGTCGAGCGGGGGGGCCAGGTTCCTACAATGAGCAGTTCTTC. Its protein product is CASSRAGGPGSYNEQFF. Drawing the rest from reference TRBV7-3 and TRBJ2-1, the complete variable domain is GAGVSQTPSNKVTEKGKYVELRCDPISGHTALYWYRQSLGQGPEFLIYFQGTGAADDSGLPNDRFFAVRPEGSVSTLKIQRTERGDSAVYLCASSRAGGPGSYNEQFFGPGTRLTVL.

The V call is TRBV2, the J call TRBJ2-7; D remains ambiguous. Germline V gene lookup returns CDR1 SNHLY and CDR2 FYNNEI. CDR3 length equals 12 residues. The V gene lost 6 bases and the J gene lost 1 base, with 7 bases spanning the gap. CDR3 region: CASRWESYEQYV. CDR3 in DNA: TGTGCCAGCAGATGGGAATCCTACGAGCAGTACGTC.

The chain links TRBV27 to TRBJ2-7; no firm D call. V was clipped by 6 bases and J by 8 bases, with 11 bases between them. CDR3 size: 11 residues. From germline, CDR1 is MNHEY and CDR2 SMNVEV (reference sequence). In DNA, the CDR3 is TGTGCCAGCAGAAATCTGGGCCAGCAGTACTTC. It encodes CASRNLGQQYF.

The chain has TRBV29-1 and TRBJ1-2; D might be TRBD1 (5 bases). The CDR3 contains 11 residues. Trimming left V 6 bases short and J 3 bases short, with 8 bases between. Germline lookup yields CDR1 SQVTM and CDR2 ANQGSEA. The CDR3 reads CSVRGDYGYTF. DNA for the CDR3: TGCAGCGTGAGAGGGGACTATGGCTACACCTTC. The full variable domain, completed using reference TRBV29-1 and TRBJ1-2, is SAVISQKPSRDICQRGTSLTIQCQVDSQVTMMFWYRQQPGQSLTLIATANQGSEATYESGFVIDKFPISRPNLTFSTLTVSNMSPEDSSIYLCSVRGDYGYTFGSGTRLTVV.

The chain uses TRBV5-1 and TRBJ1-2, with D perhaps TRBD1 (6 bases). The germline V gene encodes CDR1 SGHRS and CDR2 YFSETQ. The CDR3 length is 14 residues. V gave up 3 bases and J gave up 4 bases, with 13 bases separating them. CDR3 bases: TGCGCCAGCAGCTCGTTGTTGGGGGCCTATGGCTACACCTTC. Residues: CASSSLLGAYGYTF.

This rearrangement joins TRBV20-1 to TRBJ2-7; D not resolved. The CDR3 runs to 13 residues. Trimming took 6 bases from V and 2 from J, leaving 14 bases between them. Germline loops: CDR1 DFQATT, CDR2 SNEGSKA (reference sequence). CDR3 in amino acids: CSAPSTETYEQYF. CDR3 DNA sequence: TGCAGTGCCCCTTCGACGGAAACCTACGAGCAGTACTTC.

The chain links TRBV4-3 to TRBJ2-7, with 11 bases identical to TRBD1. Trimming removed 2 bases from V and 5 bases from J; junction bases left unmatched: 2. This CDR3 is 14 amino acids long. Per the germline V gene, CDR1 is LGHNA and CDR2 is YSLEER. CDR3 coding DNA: TGCGCCAGCAGCCAACGGGACAGGGGGGACGAGCAGTACTTC. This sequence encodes CASSQRDRGDEQYF.

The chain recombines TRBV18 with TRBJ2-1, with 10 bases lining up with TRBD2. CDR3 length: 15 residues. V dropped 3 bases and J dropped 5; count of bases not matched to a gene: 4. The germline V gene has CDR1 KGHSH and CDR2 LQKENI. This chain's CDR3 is CASSPPLAGNNEQFF. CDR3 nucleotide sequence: TGTGCCAGCTCACCTCCACTAGCGGGAAACAATGAGCAGTTCTTC.

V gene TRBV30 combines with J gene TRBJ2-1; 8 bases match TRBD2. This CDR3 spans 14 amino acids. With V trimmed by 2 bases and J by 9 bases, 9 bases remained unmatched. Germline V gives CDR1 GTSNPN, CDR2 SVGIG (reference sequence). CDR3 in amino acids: CAWSPPGLGGEQFF. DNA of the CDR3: TGTGCCTGGAGTCCGCCGGGACTAGGAGGTGAGCAGTTCTTC.

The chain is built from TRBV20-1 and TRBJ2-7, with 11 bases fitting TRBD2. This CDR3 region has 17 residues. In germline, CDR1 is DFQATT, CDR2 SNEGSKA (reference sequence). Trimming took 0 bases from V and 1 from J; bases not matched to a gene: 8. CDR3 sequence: CSARDMASGGRSYEQYV. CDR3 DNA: TGCAGTGCTAGAGATATGGCTAGCGGGGGGAGGTCCTACGAGCAGTACGTC.

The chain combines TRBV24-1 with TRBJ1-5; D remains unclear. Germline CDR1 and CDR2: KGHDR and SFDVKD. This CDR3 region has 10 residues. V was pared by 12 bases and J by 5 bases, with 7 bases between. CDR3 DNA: TGTGCCCCCACAGATCAGCCCCAGCATTTT. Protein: CAPTDQPQHF.

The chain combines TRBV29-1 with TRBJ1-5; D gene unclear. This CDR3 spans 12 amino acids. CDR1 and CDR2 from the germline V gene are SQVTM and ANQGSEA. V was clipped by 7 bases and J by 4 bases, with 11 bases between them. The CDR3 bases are TGCAGCGCAATGCTGGGAAATCAGCCCCAGCATTTT. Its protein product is CSAMLGNQPQHF.

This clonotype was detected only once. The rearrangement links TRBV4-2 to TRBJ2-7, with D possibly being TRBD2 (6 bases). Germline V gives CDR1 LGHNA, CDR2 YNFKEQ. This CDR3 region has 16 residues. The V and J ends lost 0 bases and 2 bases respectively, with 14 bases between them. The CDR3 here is CASSQESGRDPYEQYF. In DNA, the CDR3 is TGTGCCAGCAGCCAAGAGTCGGGGCGGGATCCCTACGAGCAGTACTTC.

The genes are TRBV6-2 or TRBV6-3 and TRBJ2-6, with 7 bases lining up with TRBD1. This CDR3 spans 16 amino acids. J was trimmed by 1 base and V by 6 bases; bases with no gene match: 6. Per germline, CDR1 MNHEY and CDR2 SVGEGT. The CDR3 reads CASSAQGLSGANVLTF. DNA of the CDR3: TGTGCCAGCAGCGCACAGGGGTTGTCTGGGGCCAACGTCCTGACTTTC.

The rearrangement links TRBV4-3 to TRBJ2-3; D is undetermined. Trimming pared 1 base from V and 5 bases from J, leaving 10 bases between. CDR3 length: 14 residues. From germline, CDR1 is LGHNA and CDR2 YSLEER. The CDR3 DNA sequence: TGCGCCAGCAGCCAAGGCCTAAACTTAGATACGCAGTATTTT. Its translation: CASSQGLNLDTQYF.

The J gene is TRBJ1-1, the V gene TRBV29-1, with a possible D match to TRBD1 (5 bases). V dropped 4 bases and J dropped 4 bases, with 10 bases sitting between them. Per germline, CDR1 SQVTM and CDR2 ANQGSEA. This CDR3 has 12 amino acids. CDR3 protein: CSVGRGGTEAFF. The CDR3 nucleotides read TGCAGCGTTGGGAGGGGCGGCACTGAAGCTTTCTTT.

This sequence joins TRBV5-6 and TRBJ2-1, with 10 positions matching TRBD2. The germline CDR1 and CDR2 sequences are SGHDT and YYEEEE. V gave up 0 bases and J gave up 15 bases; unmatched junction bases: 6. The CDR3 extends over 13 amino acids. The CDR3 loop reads CASSLEERGGSFF. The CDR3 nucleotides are TGTGCCAGCAGCTTGGAGGAGCGGGGGGGCTCGTTCTTC.

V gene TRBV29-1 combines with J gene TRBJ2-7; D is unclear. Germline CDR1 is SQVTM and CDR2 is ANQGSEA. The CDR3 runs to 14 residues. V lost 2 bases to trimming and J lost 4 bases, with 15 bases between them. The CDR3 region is CSVERLEVTYEQYV. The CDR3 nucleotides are TGCAGCGTTGAACGGCTAGAGGTGACTTACGAGCAGTACGTC.

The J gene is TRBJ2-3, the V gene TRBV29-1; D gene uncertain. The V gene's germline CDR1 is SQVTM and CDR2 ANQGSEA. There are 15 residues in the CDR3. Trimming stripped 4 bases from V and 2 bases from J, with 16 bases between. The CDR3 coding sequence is TGCAGCGTTGGGGTTGGGCTTCAACCCACAGATACGCAGTATTTT. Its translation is CSVGVGLQPTDTQYF.

The CDR3 sequence is CASEGQPSYNEQFF. The CDR3 DNA is TGTGCCAGCGAAGGACAGCCTTCCTACAATGAGCAGTTCTTC. The rearrangement links TRBV7-9 to TRBJ2-1; perhaps TRBD1 as D (6 bases). CDR3 length: 14 residues. Trimming took 8 bases from V and 1 from J, leaving 12 bases between them. Germline loops: CDR1 SEHNR, CDR2 FQNEAQ (reference sequence).

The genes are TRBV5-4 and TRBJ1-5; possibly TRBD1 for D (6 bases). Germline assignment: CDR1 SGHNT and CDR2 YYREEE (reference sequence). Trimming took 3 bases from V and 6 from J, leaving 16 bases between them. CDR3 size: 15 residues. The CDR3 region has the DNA TGTGCCAGCAGCTCCCACAGGGTCCGAGGTCAGCCCCAGCATTTT. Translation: CASSSHRVRGQPQHF. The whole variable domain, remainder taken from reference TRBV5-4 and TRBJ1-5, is ETGVTQSPTHLIKTRGQQVTLRCSSQSGHNTVSWYQQALGQGPQFIFQYYREEENGRGNFPPRFSGLQFPNYSSELNVNALELDDSALYLCASSSHRVRGQPQHFGDGTRLSIL.

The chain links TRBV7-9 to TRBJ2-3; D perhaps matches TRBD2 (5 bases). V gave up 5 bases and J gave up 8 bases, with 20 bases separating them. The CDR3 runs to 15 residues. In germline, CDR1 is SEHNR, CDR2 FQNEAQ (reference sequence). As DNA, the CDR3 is TGTGCCAGCAGCCCAGGCGAAGCGGCCTCCGGTACGCAGTATTTT. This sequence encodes CASSPGEAASGTQYF.